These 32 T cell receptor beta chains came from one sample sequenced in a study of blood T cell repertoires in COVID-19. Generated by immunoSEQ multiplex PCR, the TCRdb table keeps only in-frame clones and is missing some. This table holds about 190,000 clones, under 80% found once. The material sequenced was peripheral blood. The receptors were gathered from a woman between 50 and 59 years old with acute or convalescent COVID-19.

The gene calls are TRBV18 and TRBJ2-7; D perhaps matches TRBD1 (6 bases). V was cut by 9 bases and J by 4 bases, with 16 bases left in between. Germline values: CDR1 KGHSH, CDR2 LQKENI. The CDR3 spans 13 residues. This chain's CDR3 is CASNSIQGYEQYF. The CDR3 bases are TGTGCCAGTAACTCTATACAGGGTTACGAGCAGTACTTC.

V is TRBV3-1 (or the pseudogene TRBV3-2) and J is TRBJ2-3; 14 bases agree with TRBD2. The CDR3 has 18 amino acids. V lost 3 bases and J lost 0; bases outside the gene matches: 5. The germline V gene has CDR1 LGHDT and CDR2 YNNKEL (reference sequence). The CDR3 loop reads CASSQGLAGAPSTDTQYF. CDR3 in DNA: TGTGCCAGCAGCCAGGGACTAGCGGGGGCTCCTAGCACAGATACGCAGTATTTT.

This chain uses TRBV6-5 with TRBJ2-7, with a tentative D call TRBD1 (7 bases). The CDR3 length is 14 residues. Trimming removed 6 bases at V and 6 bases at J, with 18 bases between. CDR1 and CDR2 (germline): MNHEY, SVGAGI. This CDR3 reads CASRTEGAGREQYF. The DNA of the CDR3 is TGTGCCAGCAGAACGGAGGGGGCAGGTCGCGAGCAGTACTTC.

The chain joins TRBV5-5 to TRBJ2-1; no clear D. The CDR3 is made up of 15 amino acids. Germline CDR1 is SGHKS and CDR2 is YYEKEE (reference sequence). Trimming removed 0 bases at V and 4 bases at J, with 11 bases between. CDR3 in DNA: TGTGCCAGCAGCTTGGATTGGGCAGTTTACAATGAGCAGTTCTTC. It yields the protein CASSLDWAVYNEQFF.

CDR3 DNA sequence: TGTGCCAGCAGCCTCGACAGGGCAACTAATGAAAAACTGTTTTTT. Amino acids: CASSLDRATNEKLFF. The chain links TRBV5-6 to TRBJ1-4, with 7 bases matching TRBD1. This CDR3 has 15 residues. Germline CDR1 reads SGHDT; CDR2 reads YYEEEE. Germline trimming cut 4 bases from V and 0 bases from J; bases unmatched to any gene: 3. The full variable domain, in which reference TRBV5-6 and TRBJ1-4 provide the parts outside the CDR3, is DAGVTQSPTHLIKTRGQQVTLRCSPKSGHDTVSWYQQALGQGPQFIFQYYEEEERQRGNFPDRFSGHQFPNYSSELNVNALLLGDSALYLCASSLDRATNEKLFFGSGTQLSVL.

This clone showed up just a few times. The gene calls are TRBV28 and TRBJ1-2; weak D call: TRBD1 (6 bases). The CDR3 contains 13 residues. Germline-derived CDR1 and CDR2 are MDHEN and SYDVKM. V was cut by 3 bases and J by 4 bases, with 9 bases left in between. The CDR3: CASSFVGAYGYTF. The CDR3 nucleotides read TGTGCCAGCAGTTTTGTGGGGGCCTATGGCTACACCTTC.

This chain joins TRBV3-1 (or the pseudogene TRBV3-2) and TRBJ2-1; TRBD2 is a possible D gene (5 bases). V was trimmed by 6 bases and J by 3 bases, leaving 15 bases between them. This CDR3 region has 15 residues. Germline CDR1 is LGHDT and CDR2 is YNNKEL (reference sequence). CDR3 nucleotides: TGTGCCAGCAGACTCTCGGAGCGGTACTACAATGAGCAGTTCTTC. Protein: CASRLSERYYNEQFF.

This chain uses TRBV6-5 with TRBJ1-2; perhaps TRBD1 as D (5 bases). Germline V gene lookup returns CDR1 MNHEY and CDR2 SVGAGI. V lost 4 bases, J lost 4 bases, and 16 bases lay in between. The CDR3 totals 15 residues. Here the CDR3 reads CASSSGIPGPYGYTF. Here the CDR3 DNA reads TGTGCCAGCAGTTCGGGCATCCCAGGGCCCTATGGCTACACCTTC.

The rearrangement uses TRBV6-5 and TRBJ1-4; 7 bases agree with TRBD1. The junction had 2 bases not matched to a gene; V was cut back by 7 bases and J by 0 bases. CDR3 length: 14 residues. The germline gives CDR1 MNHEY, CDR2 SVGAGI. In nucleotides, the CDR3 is TGTGCCAGCATCAGGGGGGCAACTAATGAAAAACTGTTTTTT. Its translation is CASIRGATNEKLFF.

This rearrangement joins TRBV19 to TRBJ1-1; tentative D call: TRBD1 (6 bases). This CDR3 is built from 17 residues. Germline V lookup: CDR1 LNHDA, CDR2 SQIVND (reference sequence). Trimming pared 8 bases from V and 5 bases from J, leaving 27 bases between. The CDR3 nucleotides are TGTGCCAGTCGGGGGGTCATGCGCCAGACAGGACAAACTGAAGCTTTCTTT. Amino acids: CASRGVMRQTGQTEAFF.

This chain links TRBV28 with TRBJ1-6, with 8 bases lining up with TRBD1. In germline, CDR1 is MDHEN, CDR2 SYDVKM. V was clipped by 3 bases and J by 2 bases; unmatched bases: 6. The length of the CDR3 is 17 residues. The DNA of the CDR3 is TGTGCCAGCAGTTTCTCAGGGGGCGCGACCTATAATTCACCCCTCCACTTT. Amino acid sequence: CASSFSGGATYNSPLHF.

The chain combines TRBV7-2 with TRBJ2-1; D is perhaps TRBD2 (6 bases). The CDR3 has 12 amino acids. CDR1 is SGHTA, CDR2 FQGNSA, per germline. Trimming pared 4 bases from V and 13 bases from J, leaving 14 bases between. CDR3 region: CASSSQTRDQFF. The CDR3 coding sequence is TGTGCCAGCAGCTCCCAGACTAGGGACCAGTTCTTC.

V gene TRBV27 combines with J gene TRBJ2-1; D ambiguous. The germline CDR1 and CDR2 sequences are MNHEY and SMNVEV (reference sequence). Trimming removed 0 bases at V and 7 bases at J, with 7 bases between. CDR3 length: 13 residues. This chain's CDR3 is CASSLSIQNEQFF. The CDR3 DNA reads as TGTGCCAGCAGTTTATCGATCCAGAATGAGCAGTTCTTC.

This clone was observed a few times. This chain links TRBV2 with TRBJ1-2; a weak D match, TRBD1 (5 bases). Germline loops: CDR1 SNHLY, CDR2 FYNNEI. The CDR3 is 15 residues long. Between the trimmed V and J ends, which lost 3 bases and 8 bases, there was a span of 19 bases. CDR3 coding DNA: TGTGCCAGCAGTGACCGGCGGCGGGGAGAGGGGGGCTACACCTTC. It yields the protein CASSDRRRGEGGYTF.

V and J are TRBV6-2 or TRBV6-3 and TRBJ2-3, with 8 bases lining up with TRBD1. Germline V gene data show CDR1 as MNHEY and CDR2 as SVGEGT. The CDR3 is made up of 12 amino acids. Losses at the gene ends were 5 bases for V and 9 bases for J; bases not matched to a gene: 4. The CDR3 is CASSGTGETQYF. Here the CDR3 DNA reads TGTGCCAGCAGTGGGACAGGTGAAACGCAGTATTTT.

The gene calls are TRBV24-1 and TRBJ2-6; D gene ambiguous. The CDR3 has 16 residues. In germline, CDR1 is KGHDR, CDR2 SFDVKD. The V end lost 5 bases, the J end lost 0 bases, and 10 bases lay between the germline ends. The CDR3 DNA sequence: TGTGCCACCAGTGTTTGGGCGAGCTCTGGGGCCAACGTCCTGACTTTC. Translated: CATSVWASSGANVLTF.

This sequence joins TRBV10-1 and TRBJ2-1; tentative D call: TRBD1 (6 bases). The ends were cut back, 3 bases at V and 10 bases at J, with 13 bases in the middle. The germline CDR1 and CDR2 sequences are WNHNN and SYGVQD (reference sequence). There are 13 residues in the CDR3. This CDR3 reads CASSDQGSREQFF. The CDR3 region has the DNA TGCGCCAGCAGTGACCAGGGGTCCCGAGAGCAGTTCTTC.

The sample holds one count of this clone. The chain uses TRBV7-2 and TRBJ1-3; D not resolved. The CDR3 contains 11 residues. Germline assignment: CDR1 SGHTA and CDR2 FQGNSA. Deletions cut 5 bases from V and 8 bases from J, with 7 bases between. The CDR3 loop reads CASSPGYTIYF. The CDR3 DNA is TGTGCCAGCAGCCCCGGTTACACCATATATTTT.

In DNA, the CDR3 is TGTGCCAGCAGTTACGCCGGACAGGGTAAAGAGACCCAGTACTTC. This sequence encodes CASSYAGQGKETQYF. The V call is TRBV6-2 or TRBV6-3, the J call TRBJ2-5; TRBD1 matches at 8 bases. The ends lost 2 bases at V and 3 bases at J; junction bases unmatched: 5. The germline V gene has CDR1 MNHEY and CDR2 SVGEGT. The CDR3 has 15 amino acids.

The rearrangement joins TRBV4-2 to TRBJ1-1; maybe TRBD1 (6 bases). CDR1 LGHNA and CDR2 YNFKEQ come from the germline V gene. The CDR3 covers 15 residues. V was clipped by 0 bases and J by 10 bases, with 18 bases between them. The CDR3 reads CASSQEGAMLRGAFF. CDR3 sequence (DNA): TGTGCCAGCAGCCAAGAGGGGGCAATGTTACGGGGAGCTTTCTTT.

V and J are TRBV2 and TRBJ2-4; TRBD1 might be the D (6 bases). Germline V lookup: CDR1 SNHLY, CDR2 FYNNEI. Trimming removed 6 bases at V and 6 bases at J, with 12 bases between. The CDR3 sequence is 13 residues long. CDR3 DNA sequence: TGTGCCAGCAGGGACCCAGGGGCAAACATTCAGTACTTC. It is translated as CASRDPGANIQYF. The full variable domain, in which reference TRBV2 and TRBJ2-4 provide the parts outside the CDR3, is EPEVTQTPSHQVTQMGQEVILRCVPISNHLYFYWYRQILGQKVEFLVSFYNNEISEKSEIFDDQFSVERPDGSNFTLKIRSTKLEDSAMYFCASRDPGANIQYFGAGTRLSVL.

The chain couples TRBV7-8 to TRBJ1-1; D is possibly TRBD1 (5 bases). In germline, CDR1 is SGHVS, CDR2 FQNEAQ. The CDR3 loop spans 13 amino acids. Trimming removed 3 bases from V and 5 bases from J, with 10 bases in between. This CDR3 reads CASSLITGTEAFF. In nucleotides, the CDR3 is TGTGCCAGCAGCTTGATAACAGGAACTGAAGCTTTCTTT. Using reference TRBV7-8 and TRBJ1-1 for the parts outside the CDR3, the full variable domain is GAGVSQSPRYKVAKRGQDVALRCDPISGHVSLFWYQQALGQGPEFLTYFQNEAQLDKSGLPSDRFFAERPEGSVSTLKIQRTQQEDSAVYLCASSLITGTEAFFGQGTRLTVV.

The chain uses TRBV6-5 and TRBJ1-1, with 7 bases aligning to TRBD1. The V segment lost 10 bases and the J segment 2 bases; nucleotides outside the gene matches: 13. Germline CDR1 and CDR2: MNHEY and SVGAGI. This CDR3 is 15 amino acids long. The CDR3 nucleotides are TGTGCCATCGACGATCGACAGGGAACTAACACTGAAGCTTTCTTT. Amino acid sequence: CAIDDRQGTNTEAFF.

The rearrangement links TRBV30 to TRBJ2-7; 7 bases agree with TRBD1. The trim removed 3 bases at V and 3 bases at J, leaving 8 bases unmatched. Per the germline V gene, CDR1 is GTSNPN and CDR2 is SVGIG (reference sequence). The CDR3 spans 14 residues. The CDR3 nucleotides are TGTGCCTGGAGGCAGACAGGGTTCGGCTACGAGCAGTACTTC. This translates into CAWRQTGFGYEQYF.

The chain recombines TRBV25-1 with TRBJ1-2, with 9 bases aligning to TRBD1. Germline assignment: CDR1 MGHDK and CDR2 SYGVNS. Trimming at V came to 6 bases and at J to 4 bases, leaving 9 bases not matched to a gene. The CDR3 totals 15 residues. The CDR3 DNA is TGTGCCAGCAGGCCCCGGGACAGGGACGCCTATGGCTACACCTTC. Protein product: CASRPRDRDAYGYTF.

CDR3 region: CASRPGQGRSPLHF. The DNA of the CDR3 is TGTGCCAGCAGGCCAGGACAGGGGAGGTCACCCCTCCACTTT. The chain is built from TRBV6-5 and TRBJ1-6, with 9 bases aligning to TRBD1. Germline CDR1 and CDR2: MNHEY and SVGAGI. With V trimmed by 6 bases and J by 10 bases, 7 bases remained unmatched. This CDR3 spans 14 amino acids.

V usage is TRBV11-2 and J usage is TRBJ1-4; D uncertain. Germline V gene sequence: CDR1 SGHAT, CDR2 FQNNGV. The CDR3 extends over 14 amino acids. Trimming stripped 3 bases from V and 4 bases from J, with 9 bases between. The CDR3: CASSFQVFNEKLFF. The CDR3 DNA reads TGTGCCAGCAGCTTCCAGGTCTTTAATGAAAAACTGTTTTTT. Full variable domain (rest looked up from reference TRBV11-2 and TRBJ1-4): EAGVAQSPRYKIIEKRQSVAFWCNPISGHATLYWYQQILGQGPKLLIQFQNNGVVDDSQLPKDRFSAERLKGVDSTLKIQPAKLEDSAVYLCASSFQVFNEKLFFGSGTQLSVL.

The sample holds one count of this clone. Written as DNA, the CDR3 is TGTGCCAGTAGTATAGATGGGGCATCCAACTATGGCTACACCTTC. Amino acids: CASSIDGASNYGYTF. V and J are TRBV19 and TRBJ1-2, with D possibly being TRBD1 (5 bases). CDR1 LNHDA and CDR2 SQIVND come from the germline V gene (reference sequence). V lost 0 bases and J lost 2, with 10 bases in between. CDR3 length: 15 residues.

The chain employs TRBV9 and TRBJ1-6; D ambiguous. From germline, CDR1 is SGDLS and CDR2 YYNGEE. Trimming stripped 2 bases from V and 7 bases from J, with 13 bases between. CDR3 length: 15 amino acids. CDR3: CASSVGGRGNSPLHF. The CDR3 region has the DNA TGTGCCAGCAGCGTTGGCGGGAGAGGGAATTCACCCCTCCACTTT.

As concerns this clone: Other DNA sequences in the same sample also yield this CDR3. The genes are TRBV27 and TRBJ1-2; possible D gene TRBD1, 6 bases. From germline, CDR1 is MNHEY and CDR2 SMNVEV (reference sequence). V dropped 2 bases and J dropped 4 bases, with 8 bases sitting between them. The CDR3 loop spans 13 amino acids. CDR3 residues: CASSLDRFYGYTF. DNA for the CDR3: TGTGCCAGCAGTTTAGACAGGTTCTATGGCTACACCTTC.

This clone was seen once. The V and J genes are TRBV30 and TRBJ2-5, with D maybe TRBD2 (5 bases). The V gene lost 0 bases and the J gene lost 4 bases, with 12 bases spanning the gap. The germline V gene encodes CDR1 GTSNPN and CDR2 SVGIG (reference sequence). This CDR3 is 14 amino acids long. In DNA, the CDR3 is TGTGCCTGGAGTGTACCCGGGATGCGAGAGACCCAGTACTTC. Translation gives CAWSVPGMRETQYF.

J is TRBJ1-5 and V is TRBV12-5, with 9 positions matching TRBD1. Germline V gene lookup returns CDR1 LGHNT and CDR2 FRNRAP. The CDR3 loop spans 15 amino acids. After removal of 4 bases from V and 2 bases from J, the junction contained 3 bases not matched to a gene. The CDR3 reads CASGWGQGGNQPQHF. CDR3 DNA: TGTGCTAGTGGTTGGGGACAGGGTGGCAATCAGCCCCAGCATTTT.